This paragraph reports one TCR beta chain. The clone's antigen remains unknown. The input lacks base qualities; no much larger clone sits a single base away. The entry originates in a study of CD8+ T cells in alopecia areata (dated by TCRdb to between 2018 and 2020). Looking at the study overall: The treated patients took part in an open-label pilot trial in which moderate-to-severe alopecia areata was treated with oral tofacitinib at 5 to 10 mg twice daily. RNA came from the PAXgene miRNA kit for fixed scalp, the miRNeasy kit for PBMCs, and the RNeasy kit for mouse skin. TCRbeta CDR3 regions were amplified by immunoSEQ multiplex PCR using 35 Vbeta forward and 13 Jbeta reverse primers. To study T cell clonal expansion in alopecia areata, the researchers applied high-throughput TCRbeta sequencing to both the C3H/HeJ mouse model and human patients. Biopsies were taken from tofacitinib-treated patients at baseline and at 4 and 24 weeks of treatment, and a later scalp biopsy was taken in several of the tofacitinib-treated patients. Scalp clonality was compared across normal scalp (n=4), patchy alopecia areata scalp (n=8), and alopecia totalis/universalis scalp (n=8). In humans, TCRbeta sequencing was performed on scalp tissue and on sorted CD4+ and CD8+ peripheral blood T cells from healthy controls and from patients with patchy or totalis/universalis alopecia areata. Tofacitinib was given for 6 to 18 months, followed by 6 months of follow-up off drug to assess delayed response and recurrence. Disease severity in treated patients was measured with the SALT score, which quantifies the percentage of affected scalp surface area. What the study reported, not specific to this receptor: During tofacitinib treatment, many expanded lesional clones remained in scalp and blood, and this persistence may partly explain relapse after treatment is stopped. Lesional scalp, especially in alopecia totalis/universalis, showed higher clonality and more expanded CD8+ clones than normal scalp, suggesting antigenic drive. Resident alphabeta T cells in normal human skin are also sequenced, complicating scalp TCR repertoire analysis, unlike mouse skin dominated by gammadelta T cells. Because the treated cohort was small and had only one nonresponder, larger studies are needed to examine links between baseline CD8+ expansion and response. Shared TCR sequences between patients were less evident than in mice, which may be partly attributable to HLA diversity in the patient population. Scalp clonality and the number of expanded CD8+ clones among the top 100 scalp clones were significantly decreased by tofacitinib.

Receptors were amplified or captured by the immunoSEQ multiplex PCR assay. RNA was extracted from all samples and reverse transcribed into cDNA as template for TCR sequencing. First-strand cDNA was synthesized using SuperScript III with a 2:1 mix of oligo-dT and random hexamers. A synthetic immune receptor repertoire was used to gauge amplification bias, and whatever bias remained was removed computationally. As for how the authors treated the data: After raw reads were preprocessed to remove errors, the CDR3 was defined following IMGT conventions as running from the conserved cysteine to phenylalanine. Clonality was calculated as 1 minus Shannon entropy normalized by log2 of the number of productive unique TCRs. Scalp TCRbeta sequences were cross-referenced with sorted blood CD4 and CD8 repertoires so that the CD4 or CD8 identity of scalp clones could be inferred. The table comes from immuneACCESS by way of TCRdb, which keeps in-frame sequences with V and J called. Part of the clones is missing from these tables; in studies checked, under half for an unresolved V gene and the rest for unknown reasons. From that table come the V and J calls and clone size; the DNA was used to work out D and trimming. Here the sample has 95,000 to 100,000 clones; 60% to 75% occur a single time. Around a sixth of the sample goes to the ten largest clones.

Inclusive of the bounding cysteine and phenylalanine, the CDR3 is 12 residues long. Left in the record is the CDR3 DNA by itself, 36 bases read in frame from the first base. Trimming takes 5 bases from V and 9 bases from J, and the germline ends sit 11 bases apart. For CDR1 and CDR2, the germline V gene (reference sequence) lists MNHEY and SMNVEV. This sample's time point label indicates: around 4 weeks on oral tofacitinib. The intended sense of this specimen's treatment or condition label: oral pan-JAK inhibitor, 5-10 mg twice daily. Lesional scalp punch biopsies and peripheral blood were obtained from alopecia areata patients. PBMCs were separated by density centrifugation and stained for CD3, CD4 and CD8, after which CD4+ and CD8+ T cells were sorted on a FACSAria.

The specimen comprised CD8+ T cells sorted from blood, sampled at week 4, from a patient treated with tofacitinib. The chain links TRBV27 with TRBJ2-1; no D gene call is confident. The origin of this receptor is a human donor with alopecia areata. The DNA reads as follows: TGTGCCAGCAGTCAAGGGATCGGTGAGCAGTTCTTC. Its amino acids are CASSQGIGEQFF.